A selection of T cell receptor beta chains follows, all from one sample in a study of T cells after yellow fever vaccination. In TCRdb, the 5' RACE reads were re-called with MiXCR into one record per CDR3 protein. The top ten clones hold about 26% of a sample with 250,000 to 400,000 distinct CDR3 sequences, about 4% of them seen once. Sample: PBMCs, taken 5 days after the yellow fever booster vaccination. These receptors came from a man aged 18 to 35 who received the YFV17D yellow fever vaccine. Each CDR3 is given with its conserved first and last residue. D genes are given only for firm matches. Clone size is not always given. Where it is, it says once, few, many or a class for expanded clones.

CDR3 length	V gene	D gene	clone size	J gene	CDR3 DNA	CDR3 protein
13	TRBV28	NA	many	TRBJ2-2	TGTGCCAGCAGGGGGCGAAACACCGGGGAGCTGTTTTTT	CASRGRNTGELFF
15	TRBV6-6	TRBD1	many	TRBJ2-3	TGTGCCAGCAGTGGGACCGGACAGGGGGCAGATACGCAGTATTTT	CASSGTGQGADTQYF
16	TRBV4-1	NA	few	TRBJ1-1	TGCGCCAGCAGCCCACGACTTCTAAGATGGGACACTGAAGCTTTCTTT	CASSPRLLRWDTEAFF
16	TRBV15	TRBD2	NA	TRBJ2-3	TGTGCCACCAGCCCTCGACTAGCGGGGGGCACAGATACGCAGTATTTT	CATSPRLAGGTDTQYF
17	TRBV14	TRBD1	few	TRBJ2-3	TGTGCCAGCAGCCAAGATAGGGGGCGCAGGTGGACAGATACGCAGTATTTT	CASSQDRGRRWTDTQYF
12	TRBV7-9	NA	few	TRBJ1-1	TGTGCCAGCAGCTTGTTCCTCACTGAAGCTTTCTTT	CASSLFLTEAFF
12	TRBV6-2/TRBV6-3	NA	few	TRBJ1-4	TGTGCCAGCAGTTACGGATATGAAAAACTGTTTTTT	CASSYGYEKLFF
18	TRBV7-9	NA	NA	TRBJ2-3	TGTGCCAGCAGCAAGGTCGCATCTGGGGAAACTAGCACAGATACGCAGTATTTT	CASSKVASGETSTDTQYF
15	TRBV7-2	NA	NA	TRBJ1-2	TGTGCCAGCAGCTTGATAGCGGACACGAACTATGGCTACACCTTC	CASSLIADTNYGYTF
15	TRBV5-1	TRBD1	many	TRBJ1-1	TGCGCCAGCAGTCCTTCTTCAGGGGGGAGAACTGAAGCTTTCTTT	CASSPSSGGRTEAFF
14	TRBV20-1	TRBD1	few	TRBJ1-2	TGCAGTGCTAGCCTCAGGGGGCGAGGCTATGGCTACACCTTC	CSASLRGRGYGYTF
13	TRBV4-1	NA	many	TRBJ2-5	TGCGCCAGCAGCAACCCTTTACAAGAGACCCAGTACTTC	CASSNPLQETQYF
11	TRBV24-1	NA	NA	TRBJ2-1	TGTGCCACCATTGCGGATGGTGAGCAGTTCTTC	CATIADGEQFF
13	TRBV29-1	NA	many	TRBJ1-2	TGCAGCGTTGAATTTGGGGCGGGGAGTGGCTACACCTTC	CSVEFGAGSGYTF
15	TRBV5-1	TRBD1	NA	TRBJ1-2	TGCGCCAGCAGCTTGTCCCCAGGGGGCCAGGGTGGCTACACCTTC	CASSLSPGGQGGYTF
11	TRBV6-2/TRBV6-3	NA	few	TRBJ1-1	TGTGCCAGCAGTCATGGGGGAAAAGCTTTCTTT	CASSHGGKAFF
14	TRBV5-1	NA	many	TRBJ1-6	TGCGCCAGCAGCTTGTTGGTGCCGGGGTCACCCCTCCACTTT	CASSLLVPGSPLHF
15	TRBV5-1	NA	many	TRBJ2-6	TGCGCCAGCAGCCCCCGAGCCGATGGGGCCAACGTCCTGACTTTC	CASSPRADGANVLTF
16	TRBV10-2	TRBD1	few	TRBJ2-6	TGCGCCAGCTCCGAGACAGGGTATCCTGGGGCCAACGTCCTGACTTTC	CASSETGYPGANVLTF
13	TRBV7-9	NA	many	TRBJ1-2	TGTGCCAGCAGCTCCACAGGGAACTATGGCTACACCTTC	CASSSTGNYGYTF
16	TRBV4-3	TRBD1	few	TRBJ2-1	TGCGCCAGCAGCCAAGGGGACAGGTACTTATACAATGAGCAGTTCTTC	CASSQGDRYLYNEQFF
15	TRBV20-1	TRBD2	few	TRBJ2-3	TGCAGTGCAAATCTAGCGGGGGGACGCACAGATACGCAGTATTTT	CSANLAGGRTDTQYF
16	TRBV6-5	NA	few	TRBJ1-6	TGTGCCAGCAGTTACGTCAGCGGCAGGGGAGAATCACCCCTCCACTTT	CASSYVSGRGESPLHF
14	TRBV28	NA	few	TRBJ1-1	TGTGCCAGCCGTTTGTATATCCTGAACACTGAAGCTTTCTTT	CASRLYILNTEAFF
14	TRBV27	NA	few	TRBJ2-7	TGTGCCAGCAGTAAGGGCCCCATCCTCTACGAGCAGTACTTC	CASSKGPILYEQYF
14	TRBV5-1	NA	NA	TRBJ2-5	TGCGCCAGCAGCCCAAACAGCGGCGACGAGACCCAGTACTTC	CASSPNSGDETQYF
16	TRBV20-1	TRBD1	NA	TRBJ2-5	TGCAGTGCTAGAGATACAGGGACAGCTACGAAGGAGACCCAGTACTTC	CSARDTGTATKETQYF
17	TRBV18	TRBD2	NA	TRBJ2-5	TGTGCCAGCTCACCACCTCCTGGCGGGGGGAACCAAGAGACCCAGTACTTC	CASSPPPGGGNQETQYF
16	TRBV10-3	NA	NA	TRBJ2-3	TGTGCCATCAGTCCGGGTAGGGGGGCTGGGACAGATACGCAGTATTTT	CAISPGRGAGTDTQYF
16	TRBV9	NA	few	TRBJ2-5	TGTGCCAGCAGCGTTCTGCCGGTTCAAGGAGGGGAGACCCAGTACTTC	CASSVLPVQGGETQYF
17	TRBV10-3	TRBD2	few	TRBJ2-1	TGTGCCATCAGCGCGACTAGCTCAAGGAGCTCCTACAATGAGCAGTTCTTC	CAISATSSRSSYNEQFF
13	TRBV7-2	TRBD1	NA	TRBJ1-2	TGTGCCAGCAGCACCTACAGGGGCGGCGGCTACACCTTC	CASSTYRGGGYTF
14	TRBV9	TRBD2	few	TRBJ2-7	TGTGCCAGCAGCGTAGACGGGGGGGTCTACGAGCAGTACTTC	CASSVDGGVYEQYF
18	TRBV5-8	NA	NA	TRBJ1-3	TGTGCCAGCAGCTTGGCCTCGACTTCAGGGAGCTCTGGAAACACCATATATTTT	CASSLASTSGSSGNTIYF
15	TRBV5-6	NA	many	TRBJ1-2	TGTGCCAGCAGCTTGGGCCAGCTATCCGGCTATGGCTACACCTTC	CASSLGQLSGYGYTF
15	TRBV18	NA	NA	TRBJ1-2	TGTGCCAGCTCACCACGTCAGCAGGGCACTGGGGGCTACACCTTC	CASSPRQQGTGGYTF
15	TRBV29-1	TRBD1	many	TRBJ2-3	TGCAGCGTAGTGAGGGACAGGAAGGTCACAGATACGCAGTATTTT	CSVVRDRKVTDTQYF
15	TRBV20-1	TRBD2	NA	TRBJ2-3	TGCAGTGCTAGAAGTCAGCGGGGGGGCGAAGATACGCAGTATTTT	CSARSQRGGEDTQYF
20	TRBV28	TRBD2	NA	TRBJ2-6	TGTGCCAGCACTACCAGTTTACTCGGCGGGGGGGTATCTGGGGCCAACGTCCTGACTTTC	CASTTSLLGGGVSGANVLTF
13	TRBV5-5	NA	NA	TRBJ1-5	TGTGCCAGCAGCTTCGGTGGTTATCGGGCCCAGCATTTT	CASSFGGYRAQHF
13	TRBV20-1	NA	few	TRBJ1-5	TGCAGTGCCGGGGACTTATCAGATCAGCCCCAGCATTTT	CSAGDLSDQPQHF
15	TRBV6-6	TRBD2	many	TRBJ2-2	TGTGCCAGCAGTTTGGGACTAGCGGGGGGAGGGGAGCTGTTTTTT	CASSLGLAGGGELFF
19	TRBV28	TRBD2	NA	TRBJ2-5	TGTGCCAGCAGTTCCCCTGGGACTAGCGGGGGGGCCGGGGCGGAGACCCAGTACTTC	CASSSPGTSGGAGAETQYF
15	TRBV5-1	TRBD2	few	TRBJ2-7	TGCGCCAGCAGCACGCAACTAGCGGGGGCCTACGAGCAGTACTTC	CASSTQLAGAYEQYF
11	TRBV7-2	NA	many	TRBJ1-1	TGTGCCAGCAGCTTAAGGGAGCAAGCTTTCTTT	CASSLREQAFF
16	TRBV20-1	NA	NA	TRBJ1-5	TGCAGTGCTAGAGATCGTTGGGGAGGAAGGAATCAGCCCCAGCATTTT	CSARDRWGGRNQPQHF
16	TRBV24-1	NA	few	TRBJ2-3	TGTGCCACCAGTGATACGCAGCAGGGGTCAGCAGATACGCAGTATTTT	CATSDTQQGSADTQYF
16	TRBV5-1	TRBD1	few	TRBJ2-3	TGCGCCAGCAGCGGAATGACAGGGGTCGGCACAGATACGCAGTATTTT	CASSGMTGVGTDTQYF
15	TRBV6-2/TRBV6-3	TRBD2	few	TRBJ2-5	TGTGCCAGCGGCTTCCCCGGGACTAGCGGGGGGACACAGTACTTC	CASGFPGTSGGTQYF
14	TRBV18	NA	NA	TRBJ1-4	TGTGCCAGCTCACCCGACCCGGCGGGTGAAAAACTGTTTTTT	CASSPDPAGEKLFF
15	TRBV18	TRBD1	few	TRBJ2-7	TGTGCCAGCTCCCGGACAGGTGGGGCGTCCTACGAGCAGTACTTC	CASSRTGGASYEQYF
12	TRBV4-1	NA	few	TRBJ2-3	TGCGCCAGCAGTCTCCTGGGGGCGACGCAGTATTTT	CASSLLGATQYF
16	TRBV20-1	TRBD2	few	TRBJ2-2	TGCAGTGCTGCGAGACTAGCGGGGGGGCCTGACGGGGAGCTGTTTTTT	CSAARLAGGPDGELFF
16	TRBV7-2	NA	many	TRBJ2-7	TGTGCCAGCAGCTGGGACTCCACCAAAGCCTCCTACGAGCAGTACTTC	CASSWDSTKASYEQYF
14	TRBV30	TRBD1	many	TRBJ1-1	TGTGCCTGGTACAGGGGGCGGGTGAACACTGAAGCTTTCTTT	CAWYRGRVNTEAFF
13	TRBV7-9	NA	NA	TRBJ1-2	TGTGCCAGCTGTTTTGGAGGAGCGGGCGGCTACACCTTC	CASCFGGAGGYTF
14	TRBV5-1	NA	many	TRBJ1-2	TGCGCCAGCAGCTTGTCGGGAAGCAATAATGGCTACACCTTC	CASSLSGSNNGYTF
15	TRBV5-1	TRBD1	NA	TRBJ2-3	TGCGCCAGCAGCTGGAAGGGACAGTACACAGATACGCAGTATTTT	CASSWKGQYTDTQYF
14	TRBV15	NA	few	TRBJ2-5	TGTGCCACCAGCAGAGGACAAGGGATTGCGACCCAGTACTTC	CATSRGQGIATQYF
15	TRBV6-5	TRBD2	few	TRBJ2-2	TGTGCCAGCAGCCGGGGACTAGCGGGGACCGGGGAGCTGTTTTTT	CASSRGLAGTGELFF